These T cell receptor beta chains were read from a single sample in a study of shared clonotypes between healthy human individuals. Sequenced by immunoSEQ multiplex PCR; TCRdb stores in-frame clones only, minus some. Here the sample spans over 75,000 clones, 68% being singletons. Sequencing was performed on memory CD8+ T cells sorted from blood. These receptors were taken from a man aged 25-45 years in good health. CDR3s include the opening cysteine and the closing phenylalanine or tryptophan. A D gene is named only where the DNA matches it firmly. The size of a clone is reported for some rows only, either as once, few or many, or as a class for expanded clones.

DNA	CDR3	D	V	J	size
TGTGCCAGCAGTTTCGGGGGGAGCTCCTACAATGAGCAGTTCTTC	CASSFGGSSYNEQFF	TRBD2	TRBV28	TRBJ2-1	many
TGTGCCAGCAGCCCGGGACAGGGGGCCCACGAGCAGTACTTC	CASSPGQGAHEQYF	TRBD1	TRBV28	TRBJ2-7	.
TGTGCCAGTAGTGCCTATACAGGGAGCAATCAGCCCCAGCATTTT	CASSAYTGSNQPQHF	.	TRBV19	TRBJ1-5	.
TGTGCCAGCAGTCCCCGGGCCCTGAAAGAGACCCAGTACTTC	CASSPRALKETQYF	.	TRBV27	TRBJ2-5	.
TGTGCCAGCAGTCCCCTAGCGGGAGCAGGCGAGCAGTACTTC	CASSPLAGAGEQYF	TRBD2	TRBV6-4	TRBJ2-7	.
TGTGCCAGCAGTGAAGCCAGGGACAGGGGATACGAGCAGTACTTC	CASSEARDRGYEQYF	TRBD1	TRBV2	TRBJ2-7	once
TGTGCCAGCAGTGTTCGGTCTGGGGCCAACGTCCTGACTTTC	CASSVRSGANVLTF	.	TRBV28	TRBJ2-6	.
TGTGCCAGCAGCTTAGAGGGAGGACTAGCCAAAAACATTCAGTACTTC	CASSLEGGLAKNIQYF	.	TRBV7-2	TRBJ2-4	.
TGTGCCAGCAGCCAAGTCCCCCAGTACTTC	CASSQVPQYF	.	TRBV14	TRBJ2-5	.
TGTGCCAGCAGCCGGCAAACGATGGAGCAGTACTTC	CASSRQTMEQYF	.	TRBV14	TRBJ2-7	few
TGCAGCGTAATGACGAACACCGGGGAGCTGTTTTTT	CSVMTNTGELFF	.	TRBV29-1	TRBJ2-2	.
TGTGCCAGCACGGCCAGTAACTACGAGCAGTACTTC	CASTASNYEQYF	.	TRBV6-5	TRBJ2-7	.
TGTGCCAGCAGCTTATACGGGGGAGAGTATCTTGGCTACACCTTC	CASSLYGGEYLGYTF	.	TRBV7-9	TRBJ1-2	few
TGTGCCAGCAGCTTAGATTGGGGGAGGAATCAGCCCCAGCATTTT	CASSLDWGRNQPQHF	.	TRBV7-8	TRBJ1-5	few
TGTGCCAGCAGGAAGAATAAGAACACTGAAGCTTTCTTT	CASRKNKNTEAFF	.	TRBV27	TRBJ1-1	.
TGTGCCAGCAGCCAAGAAGGCAGGGGGGGCTACAATGAGCAGTTCTTC	CASSQEGRGGYNEQFF	.	TRBV4-2	TRBJ2-1	.
TGTGCCAGCAGTGAGGGGACATTGAGGTACGAGCAGTACTTC	CASSEGTLRYEQYF	.	TRBV28	TRBJ2-7	.
TGTGCCAGCAGCCAAAGCGGGTTAAACCAAGAGACCCAGTACTTC	CASSQSGLNQETQYF	.	TRBV7-3	TRBJ2-5	.
TGTGCCAGCAGTGACCGAGCGGGAGGTACAGATACGCAGTATTTT	CASSDRAGGTDTQYF	TRBD2	TRBV6-4	TRBJ2-3	.
TGCGCCAGCAGCCACCGTTTAGGGAACGAGCAGTACTTC	CASSHRLGNEQYF	.	TRBV4-3	TRBJ2-7	.
TGTGCCAGCAGCTTCCCGGGACAGGGGGCCGATTTTGAGACCCAGTACTTC	CASSFPGQGADFETQYF	TRBD1	TRBV7-6	TRBJ2-5	few
TGTGCCAGCAGTGAAAAAGCTCACCGGGACACCAACTCCTACGAGCAGTACTTC	CASSEKAHRDTNSYEQYF	.	TRBV25-1	TRBJ2-7	.
TGTGCCAGCATCGCAGGGGCCGGCGGGACCCAGTACTTC	CASIAGAGGTQYF	.	TRBV28	TRBJ2-5	.
TGTGCCAGCAGTGAAGCGCGCCTCCGGCGCTCCGTCTACGAGCAGTACTTC	CASSEARLRRSVYEQYF	.	TRBV6-1	TRBJ2-7	.
TGTGCCAGCAGCAGAAACAGGGGCGGCGAGCAGTACTTC	CASSRNRGGEQYF	TRBD1	TRBV7-3	TRBJ2-7	once
TGTGCCAGCAAAAGCACAGATACGCAGTATTTT	CASKSTDTQYF	.	TRBV6-5	TRBJ2-3	.
TGTGCCAGCAGGACAGGGGCCTACGAGCAGTACTTC	CASRTGAYEQYF	TRBD1	TRBV28	TRBJ2-7	.
TGCGCCAGCAGCTTGGCGTCGTGGCCTAGCGGGAGCGCCAGGAGCAATGAGCAGTTCTTC	CASSLASWPSGSARSNEQFF	TRBD2	TRBV5-1	TRBJ2-1	once
TGTGCCAGCACCACGGTGTCAGGAAACTACAATGAGCAGTTCTTC	CASTTVSGNYNEQFF	.	TRBV2	TRBJ2-1	.
TGTGCCAGCCACGCTCCGGGACAGGGCACCTACGAGCAGTACTTC	CASHAPGQGTYEQYF	TRBD1	TRBV7-9	TRBJ2-7	few
TGTGCCAGTAGTTACGGCGGGATGACCTACGAGCAGTACTTC	CASSYGGMTYEQYF	.	TRBV19	TRBJ2-7	.
TGTGCCAGGAGAAAGTTCGACGAAATGAACACTGAAGCTTTCTTT	CARRKFDEMNTEAFF	.	TRBV6-1	TRBJ1-1	few
TGTGCCAGCAGTGCTGGGGGGCCATACGAGCAGTACTTC	CASSAGGPYEQYF	.	TRBV6-1	TRBJ2-7	few
TGCGCCAGCAGCCAAATTAGCGGGAGGGCCTACAATGAGCAGTTCTTC	CASSQISGRAYNEQFF	TRBD2	TRBV4-1	TRBJ2-1	.
TGTGCCAGCAGTTACGCTTACGAGCAGTACTTC	CASSYAYEQYF	.	TRBV6-1	TRBJ2-7	.
TGTGCCAGCAGCTTAGCTCGGGGGCAGCCCCAGCATTTT	CASSLARGQPQHF	.	TRBV7-3	TRBJ1-5	many
TGCGCCAGCAGCCAGAACACCCTGACCTACGAGCAGTACTTC	CASSQNTLTYEQYF	.	TRBV4-1	TRBJ2-7	.
TGTGCCACCAGCACCGGGACAGGGTCGGGTGGCTACACCTTC	CATSTGTGSGGYTF	TRBD1	TRBV15	TRBJ1-2	.
TGTGCCAGCAGTGAGGGACGCACTGAAGCTTTCTTT	CASSEGRTEAFF	.	TRBV6-1	TRBJ1-1	.
TGTGCCAGCAGAAAGCGGGAGGTGGGGGAGCAGTACTTC	CASRKREVGEQYF	TRBD2	TRBV28	TRBJ2-7	.